Listed below are T cell receptor beta chains from one sample, sequenced in a study of OX40 agonist ivuxolimab in advanced cancers. The data were produced by immunoSEQ multiplex PCR, yet TCRdb's version contains in-frame clones alone and is incomplete. The profile covers 50,000 to 65,000 clones, with roughly 80% appearing a single time and around 5% taken by the ten largest. The sample here was CD4+ or CD8+ T cells sorted from blood, taken in a trial of the OX40 agonist ivuxolimab. Receptors originate from an adult with an advanced solid tumor such as melanoma, head and neck, liver or kidney cancer. The CDR3 runs from the conserved cysteine through the conserved F or W. The D gene is left open where the match is weak. Clone size is stated in some rows and not others, as once, few, many or a class when expanded.

v_gene	d_gene	j_gene	abundance	CDR3aa	CDR3nt
TRBV29-1	-	TRBJ1-5	-	CSVDDSRYNQPQHF	TGCAGCGTTGACGACAGCCGCTACAATCAGCCCCAGCATTTT
TRBV14	-	TRBJ1-1	-	CASSLRPGYTEAFF	TGTGCCAGCAGCCTAAGACCTGGGTACACTGAAGCTTTCTTT
TRBV19	-	TRBJ1-4	-	CASTDQEGEKLFF	TGTGCCAGTACGGATCAGGAGGGCGAAAAACTGTTTTTT
TRBV7-2	TRBD2	TRBJ2-3	-	CASSGRTSGFATDTQYF	TGTGCCAGCAGCGGCCGGACTAGCGGTTTCGCCACAGATACGCAGTATTTT
TRBV19	-	TRBJ1-4	-	CASSSGTNEKLFF	TGTGCCAGTAGTAGCGGAACTAATGAAAAACTGTTTTTT
TRBV28	TRBD1	TRBJ1-1	-	CASSPRQGTTEAFF	TGTGCCAGCAGCCCCAGACAGGGGACCACTGAAGCTTTCTTT
TRBV5-1	-	TRBJ1-2	-	CASSLAGEYGYTF	TGCGCCAGCAGCTTGGCTGGGGAATATGGCTACACCTTC
TRBV6-6	TRBD1	TRBJ1-5	-	CASKGQTNQPQHF	TGTGCCAGCAAGGGACAGACCAATCAGCCCCAGCATTTT
TRBV5-1	-	TRBJ1-5	-	CASSTGQNQPQHF	TGCGCCAGCAGCACCGGACAGAATCAGCCCCAGCATTTT
TRBV19	-	TRBJ1-1	-	CASSPGQGWTEAFF	TGTGCCAGTTCACCCGGGCAGGGGTGGACTGAAGCTTTCTTT
TRBV11-3	TRBD1	TRBJ1-2	-	CASSGGTGVYGYTF	TGTGCCAGCAGCGGGGGGACAGGAGTCTATGGCTACACCTTC
TRBV4-1	-	TRBJ1-6	-	CASLGQYDNSPLHF	TGCGCCAGCCTCGGACAGTACGATAATTCACCCCTCCACTTT
TRBV6-1	TRBD1	TRBJ1-1	-	CASMPDRASYMAFF	TGTGCCAGCATGCCGGACAGGGCTTCATATATGGCTTTCTTT
TRBV9	-	TRBJ2-7	-	CASSVDLKVQYF	TGTGCCAGCAGCGTAGACCTCAAGGTCCAATACTTC
TRBV5-1	-	TRBJ1-6	-	CASSLGGAGDGSPLHF	TGCGCCAGCAGCTTGGGAGGTGCGGGTGATGGTTCACCCCTCCACTTT
TRBV30	TRBD1	TRBJ2-7	once	CACDRGSYEQYF	TGTGCCTGTGACAGGGGATCCTACGAGCAGTACTTC
TRBV7-2	TRBD1	TRBJ2-7	-	CASSPRGAGGYEQYF	TGTGCCAGCAGCCCCCGAGGAGCAGGGGGCTACGAGCAGTACTTC
TRBV5-1	-	TRBJ1-6	once	CASSDGTLDSPLHF	TGCGCCAGCAGTGACGGGACGCTTGATTCACCCCTCCACTTT
TRBV2	-	TRBJ1-3	-	CASSQQGLGSGNTIYF	TGTGCCAGCAGCCAACAGGGACTTGGTTCTGGAAACACCATATATTTT
TRBV27	-	TRBJ1-4	many	CASSSYDSLKLFF	TGTGCCAGCAGTTCCTATGACAGTCTAAAACTGTTTTTT
TRBV11-2	-	TRBJ1-1	once	CASTQSEPTKAFF	TGTGCCAGCACCCAATCCGAACCAACGAAGGCTTTCTTT
TRBV19	TRBD1	TRBJ2-7	few	CASSIVETGGYEQYF	TGTGCCAGTAGTATTGTGGAGACAGGGGGCTACGAGCAGTACTTC
TRBV6-6	-	TRBJ1-2	-	CASSSGGDGYTF	TGTGCCAGCAGTTCGGGAGGGGATGGCTACACCTTC
TRBV5-4	-	TRBJ1-3	-	CASSSQETKYQSSGNTIYF	TGTGCCAGCAGCTCCCAGGAGACTAAATACCAGAGCTCTGGAAACACCATATATTTT
TRBV30	-	TRBJ2-3	-	CAWSVQGGARTQYF	TGTGCCTGGAGTGTACAGGGGGGGGCTAGAACGCAGTATTTT
TRBV7-9	TRBD2	TRBJ2-7	few	CASSASGASSYEQYF	TGTGCCAGCAGCGCGAGCGGGGCAAGCTCCTACGAGCAGTACTTC
TRBV27	TRBD1	TRBJ1-1	few	CASTPNLGQETPNTEAFF	TGTGCCAGCACTCCAAATCTAGGACAGGAGACCCCGAACACTGAAGCTTTCTTT
TRBV7-8	TRBD1	TRBJ2-2	-	CASSLSTGGNTGELFF	TGTGCCAGCAGCTTGTCGACAGGGGGTAACACCGGGGAGCTGTTTTTT
TRBV5-6	TRBD1	TRBJ2-5	-	CASSPQGGGETQYF	TGTGCCAGCAGCCCACAGGGGGGAGGAGAGACCCAGTACTTC
TRBV11-2	TRBD1	TRBJ1-2	-	CASSLMTGDNLYGYTF	TGTGCCAGCAGTTTAATGACAGGGGACAATCTCTATGGCTACACCTTC
TRBV7-9	-	TRBJ2-5	-	CASSDGVRYQETQYF	TGTGCCAGCAGCGACGGCGTCAGGTACCAAGAGACCCAGTACTTC